This TCR beta chain was identified during a study of T cell repertoires in cytomegalovirus infection. At the level of the study: Both a matching HLA type and CMV infection were indicated by public TCR beta signatures. Findings of the study overall: What dominated the ex vivo response were HLA-C-restricted CMV-specific TCR beta clonotypes. CMV carriers having the relevant HLA were flagged by cumulative public TCR beta family frequency.

One entry per CDR3 protein, called by TCRdb with MiXCR from the reads. The sample gives over 150,000 distinct CDR3 sequences, about 15% of which show up once; 25% to 30% is in the top ten. Details on this clonotype: Its antigen is as yet unknown.

This TCR derives from a human donor in good health (CMV status not recorded). Some clones in this sample may be carry-over from other donors' samples. Sequenced input: PBMCs.

The DNA of the CDR3 is TGTGCCAGCAGTGACAGGGGCGGCAACACCGGGGAGCTGTTTTTT. Amino acids: CASSDRGGNTGELFF. V and J are TRBV6-6 and TRBJ2-2, with 8 positions matching TRBD1. Unmatched junction bases numbered 4, after V lost 5 bases and J lost 2 bases. CDR1 MNHNY and CDR2 SVGAGI come from the germline V gene (reference sequence). The CDR3 covers 15 residues.